This TCR beta chain was identified in a study of blood T cells in healthy people across ages (dated by TCRdb to about 2015). Turning to the overall study: In model experiments, template switching captured roughly one uniquely barcoded TCR beta cDNA molecule for every two T cells. To track age-related changes in TCR beta repertoire diversity, the study relied on deep sequencing normalized with unique cDNA molecular identifiers. The donors were split into four age groups: young (average approximately 16 years), middle-aged (roughly 42), aged (approximately 59) and long-lived (roughly 77). To avoid experimental bias, donors of different ages were randomly spread across the sequencing lanes. The study analyzed two additional independent replicas of 1 million unique cDNA reads from the same blood draw for two donors, one aged 18 to 30 and one aged 80 or older. Results the study describes overall, beyond this receptor: The CMV infection status of donors was not known, potentially confounding age-related changes in expanded clonotypes. Observed TCR beta diversity per million T cells fell roughly linearly with age, and a significant reduction was already apparent by age around 40. Observed TCR beta diversity correlated strongly with the percentage of naive T cells measured by flow cytometry. The long-lived group showed more naive CD4+ T cells, fewer expanded clones and increased TCR diversity than the aged group, suggesting age selection. Since profiling was done on bulk unsorted PBMCs, naive and antigen-experienced compartments could not be conclusively compared. Total diversity estimates from one million sequenced T cells were considered lower bounds and underestimates.

In the germline V gene, CDR1 corresponds to SNHLY and CDR2 to FYNNEI. Measured from the cysteine to the phenylalanine, the CDR3 is 14 residues long. The CDR3 DNA has 42 bases and is translated from base 1. A word on this clonotype: It lacks a known antigen. Within one base of it there is no much larger clone, and no base qualities were kept.

Library preparation used 5' RACE. The data were produced on an Illumina HiSeq 2500. A second about 7 to 11 cycle PCR used a sample-barcoded 5' primer and a J-beta primer mix. A template-switch 5' adaptor carrying 12 random nucleotides introduced a unique molecular identifier onto each TCR beta cDNA molecule. Each sample yielded at least 3 million CDR3-containing paired-end reads. All of the RNA was converted into first-strand cDNA using the Mint cDNA synthesis kit, with a TRBC-specific oligonucleotide serving as the primer. All cDNA was treated with uracil-DNA glycosylase and then went through a first 18-cycle PCR with the universal primers M1SS and BC2_uni_R. In the paper's pipeline: Normalization of each sample was performed by random selection of 1 million high-quality reads, each carrying a distinct molecular identifier. Instead of being binned into consensus sequences, reads with shared molecular identifiers were discarded. MiTCR, with a Q25 quality threshold and the strictest error-elimination algorithm, was used for CDR3 identification, clonotype clustering and error correction. A nonparametric unseen species model using Euler transformation provided a lower-bound estimate of total TCR beta diversity. In TCRdb, the public reads were trimmed at Q25 with fastp and aligned with MiXCR, with productive beta chains retained. Each record represents a unique CDR3 protein, reported with the most common genes and DNA among its rows. TCRdb's processing, not the authors' own work, is the source of the V and J calls. In this sample the table shows 380,000 or so distinct CDR3 sequences, about 52% of which occur a single time. The top ten clones comprise 45% to 60% of the sample.

The donors were a few dozen Caucasian individuals from Russia, aged roughly 6 to 100 years, who were systemically healthy. Each donor gave ten milliliters of peripheral blood, drawn into EDTA-treated Vacutainer tubes. Ficoll-Paque density-gradient centrifugation was used to isolate PBMCs, with at least 6 million per sample. Total RNA was extracted from PBMCs with Trizol reagent, with at least 5 micrograms obtained per sample. Naive CD45RAhigh/CD27high T cell percentages were measured by flow cytometry on a PBMC aliquot from every donor. The sample was blood. This chain joins TRBV2 to TRBJ2-1, with a weak D call of TRBD1 (5 bases match). TRBJ2-7 matches the DNA end more closely, so the J call is doubtful. The clonotype originates from a man between 60 and 75 years old in good health. For the CDR3, the sequence is CASRGSQGYNEQYF. Read as DNA, the sequence is TGTGCCAGCCGTGGCAGCCAGGGATACAATGAGCAGTACTTC.